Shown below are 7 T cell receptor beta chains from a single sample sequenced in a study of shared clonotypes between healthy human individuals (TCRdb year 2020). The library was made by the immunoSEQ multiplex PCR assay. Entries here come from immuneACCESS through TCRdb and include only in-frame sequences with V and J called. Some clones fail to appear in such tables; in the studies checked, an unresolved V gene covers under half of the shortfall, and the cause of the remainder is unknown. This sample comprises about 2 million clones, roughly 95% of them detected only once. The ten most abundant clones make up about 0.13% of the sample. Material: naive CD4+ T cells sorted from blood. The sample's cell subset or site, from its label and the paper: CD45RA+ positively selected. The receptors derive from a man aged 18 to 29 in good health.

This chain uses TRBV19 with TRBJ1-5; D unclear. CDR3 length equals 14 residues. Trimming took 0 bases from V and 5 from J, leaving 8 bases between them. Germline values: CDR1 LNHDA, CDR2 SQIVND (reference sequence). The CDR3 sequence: CASSIESFYQPQHF. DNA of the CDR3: TGTGCCAGTAGTATAGAGAGCTTTTATCAGCCCCAGCATTTT.

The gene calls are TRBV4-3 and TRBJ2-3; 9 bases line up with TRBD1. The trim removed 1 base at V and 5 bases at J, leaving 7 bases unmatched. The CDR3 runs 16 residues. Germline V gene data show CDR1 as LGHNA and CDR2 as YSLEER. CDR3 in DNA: TGCGCCAGCAGCCAAGGGGTCACAGGGGGCATAGATACGCAGTATTTT. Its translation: CASSQGVTGGIDTQYF.

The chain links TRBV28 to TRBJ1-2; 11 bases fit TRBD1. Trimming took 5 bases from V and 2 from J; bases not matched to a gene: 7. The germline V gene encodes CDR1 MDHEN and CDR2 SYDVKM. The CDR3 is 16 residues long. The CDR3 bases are TGTGCCAGCAGTCCTTACCGGACAGGGGGCAACTATGGCTACACCTTC. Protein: CASSPYRTGGNYGYTF.

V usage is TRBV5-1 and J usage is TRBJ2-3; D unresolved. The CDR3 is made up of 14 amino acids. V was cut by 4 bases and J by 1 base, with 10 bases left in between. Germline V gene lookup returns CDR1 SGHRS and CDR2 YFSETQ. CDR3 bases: TGCGCCAGCAGCCCTTGGCAGGGCACAGATACGCAGTATTTT. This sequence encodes CASSPWQGTDTQYF.

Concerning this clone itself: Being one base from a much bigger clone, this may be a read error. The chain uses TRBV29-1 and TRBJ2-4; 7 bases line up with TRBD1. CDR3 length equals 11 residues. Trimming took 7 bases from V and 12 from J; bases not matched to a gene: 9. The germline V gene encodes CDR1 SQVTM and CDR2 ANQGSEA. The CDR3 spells CSAVRQGGQYF. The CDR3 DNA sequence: TGCAGCGCTGTCCGACAGGGTGGTCAGTACTTC.

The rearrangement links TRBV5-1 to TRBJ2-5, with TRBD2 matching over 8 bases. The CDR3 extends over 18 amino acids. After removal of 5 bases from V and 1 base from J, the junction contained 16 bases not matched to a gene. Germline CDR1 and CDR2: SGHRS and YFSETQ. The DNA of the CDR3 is TGCGCCAGCAGTACTTACGGGAGGGCTCCCTTCCTCCAAGAGACCCAGTACTTC. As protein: CASSTYGRAPFLQETQYF.

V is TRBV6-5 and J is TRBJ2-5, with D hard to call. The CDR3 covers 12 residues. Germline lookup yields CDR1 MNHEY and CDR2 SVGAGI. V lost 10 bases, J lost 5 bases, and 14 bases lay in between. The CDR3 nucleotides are TGTGCCACCTCAGCCGCGCAGGAGACCCAGTACTTC. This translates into CATSAAQETQYF.